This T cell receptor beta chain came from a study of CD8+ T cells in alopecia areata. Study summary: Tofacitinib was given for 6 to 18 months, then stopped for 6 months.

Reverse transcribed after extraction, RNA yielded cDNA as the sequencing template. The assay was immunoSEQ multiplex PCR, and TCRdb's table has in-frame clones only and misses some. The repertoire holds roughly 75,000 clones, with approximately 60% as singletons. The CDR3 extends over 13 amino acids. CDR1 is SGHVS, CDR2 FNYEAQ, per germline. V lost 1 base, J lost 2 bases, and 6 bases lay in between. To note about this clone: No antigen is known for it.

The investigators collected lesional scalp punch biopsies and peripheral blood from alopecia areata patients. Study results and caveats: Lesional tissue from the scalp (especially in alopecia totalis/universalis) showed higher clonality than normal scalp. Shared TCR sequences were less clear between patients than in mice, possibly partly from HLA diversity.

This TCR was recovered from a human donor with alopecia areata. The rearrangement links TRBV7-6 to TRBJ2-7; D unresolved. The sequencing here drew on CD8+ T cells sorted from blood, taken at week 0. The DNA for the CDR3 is TGTGCCAGCAGCTTAGGGGCACCCTACGAGCAGTACTTC. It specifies CASSLGAPYEQYF.